This paragraph covers one TCR beta chain sequence. Its matching antigen is unknown. The data stem from a study of CD8+ T cells in alopecia areata. Sequencing relied on a cDNA template that was reverse transcribed from extracted RNA. Produced via immunoSEQ multiplex PCR; TCRdb's table is partial and in-frame only. The sample yields fewer than 150,000 clones, approximately 58% seen once. General study findings and limits: Scalp sequencing captures resident alphabeta T cells of normal skin too.

Sampling of alopecia areata patients yielded lesional scalp punch biopsies as well as peripheral blood. This CDR3 is 15 amino acids long. V was trimmed by 5 bases and J by 4 bases, leaving 17 bases between them. Germline V gene lookup returns CDR1 SGHTA and CDR2 FQGNSA. The genes are TRBV7-2 and TRBJ2-5; D is unclear. Sequencing used CD4+ T cells sorted from blood, obtained at week 0. The TCR originated in a human donor with alopecia areata. Here the CDR3 reads CASSLTGTVGETQYF. The CDR3 DNA reads as TGTGCCAGCAGCCTCACGGGCACAGTAGGAGAGACCCAGTACTTC.